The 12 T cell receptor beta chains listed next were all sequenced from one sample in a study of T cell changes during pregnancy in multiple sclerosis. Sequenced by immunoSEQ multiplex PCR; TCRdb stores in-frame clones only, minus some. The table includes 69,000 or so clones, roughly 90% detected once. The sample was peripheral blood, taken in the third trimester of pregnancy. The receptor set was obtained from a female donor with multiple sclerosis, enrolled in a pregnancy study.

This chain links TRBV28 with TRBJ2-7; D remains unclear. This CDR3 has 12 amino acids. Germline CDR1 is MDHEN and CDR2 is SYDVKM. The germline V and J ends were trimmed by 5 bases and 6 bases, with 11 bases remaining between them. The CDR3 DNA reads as TGTGCCAGCAGTCCCCCTTCGGGCGAGCAGTACTTC. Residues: CASSPPSGEQYF.

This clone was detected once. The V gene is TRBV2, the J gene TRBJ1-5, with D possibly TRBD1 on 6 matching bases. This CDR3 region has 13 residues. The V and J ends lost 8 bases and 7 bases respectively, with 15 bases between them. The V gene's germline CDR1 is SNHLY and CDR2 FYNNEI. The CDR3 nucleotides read TGTGCCAGCGGGGACACCGCTCAACAGCCCCAGCATTTT. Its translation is CASGDTAQQPQHF.

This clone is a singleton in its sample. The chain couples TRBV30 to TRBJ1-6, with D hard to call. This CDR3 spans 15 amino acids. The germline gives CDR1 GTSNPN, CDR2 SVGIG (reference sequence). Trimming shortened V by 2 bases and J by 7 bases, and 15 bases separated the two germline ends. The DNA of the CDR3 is TGTGCCTGGAGTCTTCCGCGGGCCGGGAATTCACCCCTCCACTTT. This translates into CAWSLPRAGNSPLHF.

The CDR3 coding sequence is TGTGCCAGCGGCCCGAGGGGGTCCTACAATGAGCAGTTCTTC. Its protein is CASGPRGSYNEQFF. The chain employs TRBV7-2 and TRBJ2-1, with D perhaps TRBD1 (6 bases). Germline CDR1 is SGHTA and CDR2 is FQGNSA. The CDR3 sequence is 14 residues long. Trimming cost V 8 bases and J 1 base, with 12 bases left between them.

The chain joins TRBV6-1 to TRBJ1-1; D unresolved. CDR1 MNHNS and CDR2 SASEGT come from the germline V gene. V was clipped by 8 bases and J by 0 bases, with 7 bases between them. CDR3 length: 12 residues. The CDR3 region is CASRTVNTEAFF. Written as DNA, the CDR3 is TGTGCCAGCCGTACGGTGAACACTGAAGCTTTCTTT.

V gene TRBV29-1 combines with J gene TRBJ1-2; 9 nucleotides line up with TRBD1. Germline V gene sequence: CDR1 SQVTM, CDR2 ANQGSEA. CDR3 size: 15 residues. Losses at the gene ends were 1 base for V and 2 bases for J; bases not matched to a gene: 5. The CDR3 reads CSVEGTGQGNYGYTF. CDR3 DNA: TGCAGCGTTGAAGGGACGGGACAGGGAAACTATGGCTACACCTTC.

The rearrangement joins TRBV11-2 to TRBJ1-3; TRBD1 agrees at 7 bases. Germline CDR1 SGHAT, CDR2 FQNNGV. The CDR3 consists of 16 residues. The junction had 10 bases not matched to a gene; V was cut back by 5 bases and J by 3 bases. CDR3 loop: CASSPGTEIYGNTIYF. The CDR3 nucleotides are TGTGCCAGCAGCCCTGGGACAGAGATATATGGAAACACCATATATTTT.

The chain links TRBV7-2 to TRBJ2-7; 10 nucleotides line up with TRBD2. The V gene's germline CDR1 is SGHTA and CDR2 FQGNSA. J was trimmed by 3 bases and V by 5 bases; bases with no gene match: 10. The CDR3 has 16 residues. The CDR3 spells CASSPTSGARSYEQYF. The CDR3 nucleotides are TGTGCCAGCAGCCCTACTAGCGGGGCCCGAAGCTACGAGCAGTACTTC.

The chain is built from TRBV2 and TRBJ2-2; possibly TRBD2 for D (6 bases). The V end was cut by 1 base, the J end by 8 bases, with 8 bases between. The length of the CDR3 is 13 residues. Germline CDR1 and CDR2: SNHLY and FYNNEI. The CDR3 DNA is TGTGCCAGCAGTGAAGATCGGGAGGGGGAGCTGTTTTTT. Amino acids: CASSEDREGELFF. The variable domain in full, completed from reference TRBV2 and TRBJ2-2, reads EPEVTQTPSHQVTQMGQEVILRCVPISNHLYFYWYRQILGQKVEFLVSFYNNEISEKSEIFDDQFSVERPDGSNFTLKIRSTKLEDSAMYFCASSEDREGELFFGEGSRLTVL.

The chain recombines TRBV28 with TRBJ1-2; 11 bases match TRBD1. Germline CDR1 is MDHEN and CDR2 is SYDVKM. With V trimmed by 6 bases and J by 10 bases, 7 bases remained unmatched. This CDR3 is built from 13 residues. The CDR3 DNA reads TGTGCCAGCAGCCCCGGGACAGGGGGAGTCTACACCTTC. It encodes CASSPGTGGVYTF.

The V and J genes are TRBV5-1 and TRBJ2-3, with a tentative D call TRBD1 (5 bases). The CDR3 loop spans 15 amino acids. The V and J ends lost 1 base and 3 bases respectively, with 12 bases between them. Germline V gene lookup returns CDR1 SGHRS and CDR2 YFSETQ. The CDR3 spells CASSLQDTMTDTQYF. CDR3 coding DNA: TGCGCCAGCAGCTTGCAGGACACCATGACAGATACGCAGTATTTT.

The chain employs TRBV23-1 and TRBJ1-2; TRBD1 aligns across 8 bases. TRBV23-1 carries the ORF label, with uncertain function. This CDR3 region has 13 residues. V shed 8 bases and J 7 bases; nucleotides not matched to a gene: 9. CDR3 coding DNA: TGCGCCAGCCGGGTGTCAGGGGGCCGTGGCTACACCTTC. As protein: CASRVSGGRGYTF.